A selection of T cell receptor beta chains follows, all from one sample in a study of cytomegalovirus exposure and HLA in healthy donors. TCRdb's table, derived via immunoSEQ multiplex PCR, lists solely in-frame clones and lacks some. Its table lists 75,000 to 90,000 clones. Sequencing was done on a sample of PBMCs. The receptors here all came from a woman aged 55 to 70 in good health and CMV-seronegative. The CDR3 runs from the conserved cysteine through the conserved F or W. D genes are given only for firm matches.

v_call	j_call	d_call	cdr3_aa	cdr3_nt
TRBV7-2	TRBJ2-7	TRBD2	CASSLVLAGEHEQYF	TGTGCCAGCAGCTTAGTATTAGCGGGAGAACACGAGCAGTACTTC
TRBV18	TRBJ1-4	.	CASSLVREGLNEKLFF	TGTGCCAGCTCACTCGTCAGGGAAGGATTGAATGAAAAACTGTTTTTT
TRBV10-1	TRBJ2-7	.	CASSDRGLSYEQYF	TGCGCCAGCAGTGATAGGGGTCTCTCCTACGAGCAGTACTTC
TRBV4-1	TRBJ2-7	.	CASSHNEQYF	TGCGCCAGCAGCCATAACGAGCAGTACTTC
TRBV9	TRBJ2-1	TRBD2	CASSVELGAGVSYNEQFF	TGTGCCAGCAGCGTAGAGCTCGGAGCGGGAGTGTCCTACAATGAGCAGTTCTTC
TRBV13	TRBJ2-1	TRBD2	CASSSSGRLLNEQFF	TGTGCCAGCAGCTCTAGCGGGAGGCTCCTCAATGAGCAGTTCTTC
TRBV28	TRBJ2-3	TRBD1	CASSLGRGLDTQYF	TGTGCCAGCAGTTTAGGCAGGGGGCTCGATACGCAGTATTTT
TRBV28	TRBJ1-2	TRBD1	CASRPIDRDSYGYTF	TGTGCCAGCAGACCCATCGACCGGGACAGCTATGGCTACACCTTC
TRBV6-5	TRBJ2-4	.	CASSKQSFGNIQYF	TGTGCCAGCAGCAAACAGAGCTTTGGGAACATTCAGTACTTC
TRBV27	TRBJ2-6	.	CASSFTAAGAGANVLTF	TGTGCCAGCAGTTTCACGGCCGCGGGTGCTGGGGCCAACGTCCTGACTTTC